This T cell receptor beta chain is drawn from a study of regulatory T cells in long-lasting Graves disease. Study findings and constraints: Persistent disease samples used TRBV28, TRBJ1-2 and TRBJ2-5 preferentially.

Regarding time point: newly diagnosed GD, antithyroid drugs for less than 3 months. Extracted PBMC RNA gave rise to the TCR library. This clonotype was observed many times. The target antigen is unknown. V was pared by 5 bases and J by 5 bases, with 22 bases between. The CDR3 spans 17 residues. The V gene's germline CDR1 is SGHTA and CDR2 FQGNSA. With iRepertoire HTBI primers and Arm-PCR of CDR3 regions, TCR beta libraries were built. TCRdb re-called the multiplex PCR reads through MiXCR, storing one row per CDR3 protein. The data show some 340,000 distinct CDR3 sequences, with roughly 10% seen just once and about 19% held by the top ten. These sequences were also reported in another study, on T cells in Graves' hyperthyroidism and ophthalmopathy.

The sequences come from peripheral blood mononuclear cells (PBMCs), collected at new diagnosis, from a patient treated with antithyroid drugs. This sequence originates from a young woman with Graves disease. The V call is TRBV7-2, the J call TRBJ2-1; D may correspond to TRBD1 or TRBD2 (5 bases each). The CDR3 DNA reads TGTGCCAGCAGCGACCCTCCTACCGGGACCCCGCACAATGAGCAGTTCTTC. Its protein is CASSDPPTGTPHNEQFF.